The text below deals with one TCR beta chain. The protocol was immunoSEQ multiplex PCR, while the TCRdb copy is restricted to in-frame clones and leaves out a portion. Here the sample spans 85,000 to 100,000 clones, roughly nine tenths being singletons. The data stem from a study of OX40 agonist ivuxolimab in advanced cancers. V lost 6 bases, J lost 3 bases, and 22 bases lay in between. From germline, CDR1 is SEHNR and CDR2 FQNEAQ (reference sequence). The CDR3 contains 17 residues. This receptor was taken from an adult with an advanced solid tumor such as melanoma, head and neck, liver or kidney cancer. The sample consisted of CD4+ or CD8+ T cells sorted from blood, taken in a trial of the OX40 agonist ivuxolimab. The chain joins TRBV7-9 to TRBJ2-3; weak D call: TRBD2 (5 bases). CDR3 bases: TGTGCCAGCAGTTCCGGGGTCTATGGCGTTAGGACAGATACGCAGTATTTT. This codes for CASSSGVYGVRTDTQYF.